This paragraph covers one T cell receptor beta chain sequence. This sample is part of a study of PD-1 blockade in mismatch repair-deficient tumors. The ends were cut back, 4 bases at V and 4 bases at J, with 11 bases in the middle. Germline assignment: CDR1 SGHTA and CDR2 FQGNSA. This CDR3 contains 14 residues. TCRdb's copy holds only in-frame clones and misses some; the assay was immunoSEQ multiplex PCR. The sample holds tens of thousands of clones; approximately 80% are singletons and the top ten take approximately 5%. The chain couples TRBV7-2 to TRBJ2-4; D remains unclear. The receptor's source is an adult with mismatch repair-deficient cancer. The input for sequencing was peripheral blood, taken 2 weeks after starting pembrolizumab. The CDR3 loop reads CASSSMGTKNIQYF. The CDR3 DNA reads TGTGCCAGCAGCTCCATGGGAACAAAAAACATTCAGTACTTC. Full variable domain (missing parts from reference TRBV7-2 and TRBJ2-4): GAGVSQSPSNKVTEKGKDVELRCDPISGHTALYWYRQSLGQGLEFLIYFQGNSAPDKSGLPSDRFSAERTGGSVSTLTIQRTQQEDSAVYLCASSSMGTKNIQYFGAGTRLSVL.